Listed below are T cell receptor beta chains from one sample, sequenced in a study of CD8+CD57+ T cells in acquired aplastic anemia. Via MiXCR, TCRdb re-called the reads, giving one row per CDR3 protein. Of 150,000 to 200,000 distinct CDR3 sequences in the sample, about 60% are singletons; the top ten hold about 41%. The sample comprised sorted CD4+, CD8+, or CD8+CD57+ T cells (not recorded which) from PBMCs. These receptors were obtained from a human donor in good health. Each CDR3 is given with its conserved first and last residue. The D gene is left open where the match is weak. Rows give clone size only sometimes, using once, few, many, or a class for an expanded clone.

j_gene,d_gene,v_gene,abundance,CDR3nt,CDR3aa
TRBJ2-7,-,TRBV20-1,-,TGCAGTGCTAGAGATTCGGACGCAACCTTGCTCTACGAGCAGTACTTC,CSARDSDATLLYEQYF
TRBJ1-6,TRBD1,TRBV7-9,few,TGTGCCAGCAGCTCGCAAATACAGGGGGCGCATTCACCCCTCCACTTT,CASSSQIQGAHSPLHF
TRBJ2-7,TRBD1,TRBV5-1,-,TGCGCCAGCAGCTCGGGGACAGATCTCTACGAGCAGTACTTC,CASSSGTDLYEQYF
TRBJ1-1,-,TRBV10-3,few,TGTGCCATCAGCAGGGGTATGAACACTGAAGCTTTCTTT,CAISRGMNTEAFF
TRBJ1-6,TRBD1,TRBV5-1,few,TGCGCCAGCAGCATGGGACAGGGTTTAACCCTCCACTTT,CASSMGQGLTLHF
TRBJ2-1,-,TRBV2,-,TGTGCCAGCAGGGACGTAGACACCTCCTACAATGAGCAGTTCTTC,CASRDVDTSYNEQFF
TRBJ2-3,-,TRBV7-8,-,TGTGCCAGCAGCTTACCAAGGTCCGGGGCGGCACGCACAGATACGCAGTATTTT,CASSLPRSGAARTDTQYF
TRBJ1-1,-,TRBV7-9,-,TGTGCCAGCAGCTTAGGCCCCCCGTCCGTAACTTTCTTT,CASSLGPPSVTFF
TRBJ1-6,-,TRBV7-8,-,TGTGCCAGCAGCCCAGTTCGGGGTAACCTCCACTTT,CASSPVRGNLHF
TRBJ2-2,-,TRBV19,-,TGTGCCAGTAGATCTGGGACGAACACCGGGGAGCTGTTTTTT,CASRSGTNTGELFF
TRBJ1-5,-,TRBV7-9,many,TGTGCCAGCAGTTTGGAGGGCTCGCCCCAGCATTTT,CASSLEGSPQHF
TRBJ2-1,-,TRBV7-9,once,TGTGCCAGCAGCTCCCCAGGGGCCCACAATGAGCAGTTCTTC,CASSSPGAHNEQFF
TRBJ2-7,-,TRBV2,-,TGTGCCAGCGAAGGAGGGAATGATTACGAGCAGTACTTC,CASEGGNDYEQYF
TRBJ2-5,-,TRBV2,-,TGTGCCAGCACCTTGGACAGTAACCAAGAGACCCAGTACTTC,CASTLDSNQETQYF
TRBJ1-2,TRBD1,TRBV19,many,TGTGCCAGTACCCCACGGGTTGGGGACAGGGATGTTGACGGCTACACCTTC,CASTPRVGDRDVDGYTF
TRBJ2-1,TRBD2,TRBV15,-,TGTGCCACCAGCAGCCTGGGGACTAGCTCTCAAGAGCAGTTCTTC,CATSSLGTSSQEQFF
TRBJ1-2,TRBD1,TRBV24-1,-,TGTGCCACTGAAGCAGGAGGGGGCGATGGCTACACCTTC,CATEAGGGDGYTF
TRBJ2-7,-,TRBV19,-,TGTGCCAGTAGTATTGGGGTTTCTAGCTCCTACGAGCAGTACTTC,CASSIGVSSSYEQYF
TRBJ1-5,-,TRBV20-1,once,TGCAGTGCTACCCAACAGGATCAGCCCCAGCATTTT,CSATQQDQPQHF
TRBJ2-6,-,TRBV5-6,few,TGTGCCAGCAGCTTGGACCCCGGGTCCTACGTCCTGACTTTC,CASSLDPGSYVLTF
TRBJ2-7,-,TRBV19,many,TGTGCCAGTAGTACCTGGACCGCCGGAGGGGAGCAGTACTTC,CASSTWTAGGEQYF
TRBJ2-3,TRBD2,TRBV15,once,TGTGCCACCAGCAAAGGACTAGCGGGGGCGGCAAGCACAGATACGCAGTATTTT,CATSKGLAGAASTDTQYF
TRBJ2-7,TRBD1,TRBV5-5,-,TGTGCCAGCAGCTTCCGGGACAGTTACGAGCAGTACTTC,CASSFRDSYEQYF
TRBJ2-1,-,TRBV7-2,-,TGTGCCAGCAGCTACGGTCCGGGGGAGCAGTTCTTC,CASSYGPGEQFF
TRBJ2-1,-,TRBV19,-,TGTGCCAGTAGCAATCTTGGGGGGAATGAGCAGTTCTTC,CASSNLGGNEQFF
TRBJ1-5,-,TRBV6-6,-,TGTGCCAGCAGTTACAGGGGATCGGATCAGCCCCAGCATTTT,CASSYRGSDQPQHF
TRBJ1-6,-,TRBV6-5,-,TGTGCCAGCGGGGGCGGATCCATCTCACCCCTCCACTTT,CASGGGSISPLHF
TRBJ2-7,-,TRBV7-2,few,TGTGCCAGCAAAATAGCGATCAATTCCTACGAGCAGTACTTC,CASKIAINSYEQYF
TRBJ2-2,TRBD2,TRBV7-2,-,TGTGCCAGCAGCTTCCTAGCGGATTCCTACAATGAGCTGTTTTTT,CASSFLADSYNELFF
TRBJ1-2,-,TRBV19,-,TGTGCCAGTAGTATACGAGAAGGGGTCCTCAGTCTGGGCTATGGCTACACCTTC,CASSIREGVLSLGYGYTF
TRBJ2-1,TRBD2,TRBV24-1,few,TGTGCCACCAGTGAGTCTAGCGGGGGGGCCTACAATGAGCAGTTCTTC,CATSESSGGAYNEQFF
TRBJ1-6,TRBD1,TRBV2,-,TGTGCCAGCAGTGTAGGCGACAGGGATAATTCACTCCTCCACTTT,CASSVGDRDNSLLHF
TRBJ2-2,TRBD1,TRBV7-3,many,TGTGCCAGCAGCTTTACAGGGGGCTATGCCGGGGAGCTGTTTTTT,CASSFTGGYAGELFF
TRBJ2-7,-,TRBV10-3,few,TGTGCATCGGCGGGGCAGGGTCCCTACGAGCAGTACTTC,CASAGQGPYEQYF
TRBJ2-7,-,TRBV7-9,-,TGTGCCAGCAGCATTTCGCAGGCGGCCTACGAGCAGTACTTC,CASSISQAAYEQYF
TRBJ2-7,-,TRBV15,-,TGTGCCACCAGCAGTGACCGAATCGACGAGCAGTACTTC,CATSSDRIDEQYF
TRBJ2-3,-,TRBV7-9,-,TGTGCCAGCAGCTTGGTACAAGCTACGCAGTATTTT,CASSLVQATQYF
TRBJ1-5,-,TRBV5-4,-,TGTGCCGGGAAAGATCAGCCCCAGCATTTT,CAGKDQPQHF
TRBJ2-7,-,TRBV20-1,few,TGCAGTGCACGGACGGGGGCCGCTCAAAGGGAGCAGTACTTC,CSARTGAAQREQYF
TRBJ1-6,TRBD1,TRBV19,-,TGTGCCAGTAGTATCGGTGACAGGGCCAATTCACCCCTCCACTTT,CASSIGDRANSPLHF
TRBJ2-5,-,TRBV10-2,-,TGCGCCAGCCGTCCTGGTAACCAAGAGACCCAGTACTTC,CASRPGNQETQYF
TRBJ2-7,-,TRBV20-1,-,TGCAGTGCGGCGTGGGGTTCCCCCTACGAGCAGTACTTC,CSAAWGSPYEQYF
TRBJ1-2,-,TRBV29-1,-,TGCAGCGTTGAAGATCTCGTAGGGAACTATGGCTACACCTTC,CSVEDLVGNYGYTF
TRBJ2-7,TRBD2,TRBV29-1,many,TGCAGCGTTCTCGGGGGGAGCTCCTACGAGCAGTACTTC,CSVLGGSSYEQYF
TRBJ2-5,-,TRBV18,-,TGTGCCAGCTCACCACGCGCAGGGCAAGAGACCCAGTACTTC,CASSPRAGQETQYF
TRBJ1-1,-,TRBV2,-,TGTGCCAGCAAGAATGGGGAGACTGAAGCTTTCTTT,CASKNGETEAFF
TRBJ2-5,TRBD2,TRBV5-1,-,TGCGCCAGCAGGGATGGCGGGGGGGCAGAGACCCAGTACTTC,CASRDGGGAETQYF
TRBJ2-5,-,TRBV5-1,-,TGCGCCAGCAGCTATGACTTTCTCCAGGAGACCCAGTACTTC,CASSYDFLQETQYF
TRBJ2-7,-,TRBV29-1,-,TGCAGCGTTCCAAGGTGGGTGGGCGAGCAGTACTTC,CSVPRWVGEQYF
TRBJ2-7,TRBD1,TRBV24-1,-,TGTGCCACCAGTGCAGGGGGCAACTACGAGCAGTACTTC,CATSAGGNYEQYF
TRBJ1-4,TRBD1,TRBV27,few,TGTGCCAGCAGCCTTCATCAGGGGGGTGAACTGTTTTTT,CASSLHQGGELFF
TRBJ2-1,-,TRBV15,-,TGTGCCACCAGCAGAGATGCGGACGTTTACAATGAGCAGTTCTTC,CATSRDADVYNEQFF
TRBJ1-1,-,TRBV5-1,-,TGCGCCAGCAGCTTGGAATCTGGCGGCACTGAAGCTTTCTTT,CASSLESGGTEAFF
TRBJ2-7,-,TRBV7-2,-,TGTGCCAGCAGCTTGGGGTCAGAATACGAGCAGTACTTC,CASSLGSEYEQYF
TRBJ1-2,TRBD1,TRBV5-1,-,TGCGCCAGCAGCTTAGATTGGACAGGGACTAACTATGGCTACACCTTC,CASSLDWTGTNYGYTF
TRBJ2-7,-,TRBV5-6,-,TGTGCCAGCAGCTTGAGGGCAGGACGAGCCTACGAGCAGTACTTC,CASSLRAGRAYEQYF
TRBJ2-7,-,TRBV7-7,-,TGTGCTAGCAGCTTAGTCCCCAACTCCTACGAGCAGTACTTC,CASSLVPNSYEQYF
TRBJ2-5,-,TRBV6-5,-,TGTGCCAGCAAAGTCCCAGGACAAGAGACCCAGTACTTC,CASKVPGQETQYF
TRBJ2-7,TRBD1,TRBV7-2,-,TGTGCCAGCAGCTTAGCGGGACAGGCCTACGAGCAGTACTTC,CASSLAGQAYEQYF